This TCR beta chain stems from a study of beta chain features in type 1 diabetes. Study information: Some 99 million sorted cells were examined across all samples. Study-wide results and limits: Naive, central memory and Treg TCRB repertoires seemed to resemble each other more closely in patients than they did in healthy donors.

The sample holds a few counts of this clone. Its target is not known. Germline V gene lookup returns CDR1 SGHDT and CDR2 YYEEEE. Unmatched junction bases numbered 7, after V lost 4 bases and J lost 3 bases. The CDR3 is 16 residues long. Every isolated RNA sample was fully reverse transcribed, so sequencing captured expressed TCRB transcripts. Average reads for naive, central memory and regulatory T cell samples were some 3.9 million. TCRdb's table, derived via immunoSEQ multiplex PCR, lists solely in-frame clones and lacks some. Among some 270,000 clones listed, 11% to 15% were seen once. Sample: naive CD4+ T cells from blood. The receptor's source is a woman in her forties in good health. This chain links TRBV5-6 with TRBJ2-2, with 9 bases lining up with TRBD2. The CDR3 DNA reads as TGTGCCAGCAGCCTGTCCGCTAGCGGGGACACCGGGGAGCTGTTTTTT. This sequence encodes CASSLSASGDTGELFF.